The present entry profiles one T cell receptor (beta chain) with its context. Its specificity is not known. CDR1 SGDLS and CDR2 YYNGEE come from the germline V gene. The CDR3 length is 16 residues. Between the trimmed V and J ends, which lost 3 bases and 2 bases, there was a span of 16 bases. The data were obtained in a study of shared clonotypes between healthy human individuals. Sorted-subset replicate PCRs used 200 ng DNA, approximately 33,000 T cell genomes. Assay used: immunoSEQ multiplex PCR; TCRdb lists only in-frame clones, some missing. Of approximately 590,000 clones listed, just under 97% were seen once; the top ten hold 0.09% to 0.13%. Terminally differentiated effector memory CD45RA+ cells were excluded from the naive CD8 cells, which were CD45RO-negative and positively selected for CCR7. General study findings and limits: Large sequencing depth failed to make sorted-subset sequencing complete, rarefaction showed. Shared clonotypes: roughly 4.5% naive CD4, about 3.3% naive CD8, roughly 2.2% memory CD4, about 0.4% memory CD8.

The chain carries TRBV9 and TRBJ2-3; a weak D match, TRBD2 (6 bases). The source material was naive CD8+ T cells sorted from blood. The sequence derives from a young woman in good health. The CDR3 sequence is CASSGDPLAVTDTQYF. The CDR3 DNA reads TGTGCCAGCAGCGGAGACCCTTTAGCGGTCACAGATACGCAGTATTTT.